This TCR beta chain was sequenced for a study of T cell changes during pregnancy in multiple sclerosis. The repertoire was sequenced with immunoSEQ multiplex PCR; TCRdb's copy has only in-frame clones and lacks some. Among approximately 30,000 clones listed, roughly 90% were seen once. This CDR3 is built from 14 residues. Germline V gene sequence: CDR1 SGDLS, CDR2 YYNGEE. The V end lost 0 bases, the J end lost 7 bases, and 10 bases lay between the germline ends. This TCR was sampled from a female donor with multiple sclerosis, enrolled in a pregnancy study. The chain combines TRBV9 with TRBJ1-4; weak D call: TRBD1 (6 bases). The starting material was CD8+ T cells from peripheral blood mononuclear cells, obtained in the first trimester of pregnancy. CDR3 DNA: TGTGCCAGCAGCGTAGACAGGGCAGTTGAAAAACTGTTTTTT. It is translated as CASSVDRAVEKLFF. The variable domain in full, completed from reference TRBV9 and TRBJ1-4, reads DSGVTQTPKHLITATGQRVTLRCSPRSGDLSVYWYQQSLDQGLQFLIQYYNGEERAKGNILERFSAQQFPDLHSELNLSSLELGDSALYFCASSVDRAVEKLFFGSGTQLSVL.